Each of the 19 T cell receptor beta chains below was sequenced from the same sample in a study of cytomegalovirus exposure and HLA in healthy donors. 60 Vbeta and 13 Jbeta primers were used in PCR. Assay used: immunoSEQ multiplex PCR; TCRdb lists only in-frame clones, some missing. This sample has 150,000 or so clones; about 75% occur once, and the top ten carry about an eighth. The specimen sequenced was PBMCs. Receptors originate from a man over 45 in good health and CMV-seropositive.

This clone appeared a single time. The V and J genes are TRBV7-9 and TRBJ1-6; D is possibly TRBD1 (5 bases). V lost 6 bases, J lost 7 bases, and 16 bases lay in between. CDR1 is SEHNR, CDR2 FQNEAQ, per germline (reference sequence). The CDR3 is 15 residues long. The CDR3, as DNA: TGTGCCAGCAGGGGCTCGGAGGGGTGGAATTCACCCCTCCACTTT. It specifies CASRGSEGWNSPLHF.

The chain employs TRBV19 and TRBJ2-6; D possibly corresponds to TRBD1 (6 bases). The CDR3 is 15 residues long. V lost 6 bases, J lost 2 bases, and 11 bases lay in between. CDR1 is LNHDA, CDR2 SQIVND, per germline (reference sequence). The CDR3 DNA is TGTGCCAGTAGAACTCAGGGGACTGGGGCCAACGTCCTGACTTTC. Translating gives CASRTQGTGANVLTF.

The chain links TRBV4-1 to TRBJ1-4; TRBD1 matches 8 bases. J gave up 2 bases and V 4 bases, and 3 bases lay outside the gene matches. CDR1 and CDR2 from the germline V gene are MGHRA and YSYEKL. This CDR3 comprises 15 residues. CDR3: CASSPQGVTNEKLFF. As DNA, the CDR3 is TGCGCCAGCAGCCCACAGGGGGTCACTAATGAAAAACTGTTTTTT.

Here the CDR3 DNA reads TGCGCCAGCAGCCCGAGAAGCACCGGGGAGCTGTTTTTT. It codes for CASSPRSTGELFF. The chain couples TRBV5-1 to TRBJ2-2; D is ambiguous. This CDR3 region has 13 residues. From germline, CDR1 is SGHRS and CDR2 YFSETQ. With 4 bases removed from V and 4 bases from J, the gap between germline ends came to 8 bases.

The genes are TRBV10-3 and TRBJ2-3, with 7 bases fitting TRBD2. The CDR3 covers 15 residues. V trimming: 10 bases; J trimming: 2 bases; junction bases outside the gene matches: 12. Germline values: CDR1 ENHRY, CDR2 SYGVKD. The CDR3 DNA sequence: TGTGCCACCGGAATGTTAGCGGGTATCACAGATACGCAGTATTTT. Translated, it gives CATGMLAGITDTQYF.

In DNA, the CDR3 is TGTGCCAGCAGTGAAGGACAGTGGAACGACGGCTACACCTTC. Amino acid sequence: CASSEGQWNDGYTF. The rearrangement uses TRBV2 and TRBJ1-2, with D perhaps matching TRBD1 (5 bases). Between the trimmed V and J ends, which lost 1 base and 8 bases, there was a span of 14 bases. CDR1 SNHLY and CDR2 FYNNEI come from the germline V gene. This CDR3 contains 14 residues.

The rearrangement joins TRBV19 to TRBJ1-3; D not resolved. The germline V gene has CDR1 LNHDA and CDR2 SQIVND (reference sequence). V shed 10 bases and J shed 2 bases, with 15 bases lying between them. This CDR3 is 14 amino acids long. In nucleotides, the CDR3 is TGTGCCACCTGTCCGGGAGAAACTGGAAACACCATATATTTT. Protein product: CATCPGETGNTIYF.

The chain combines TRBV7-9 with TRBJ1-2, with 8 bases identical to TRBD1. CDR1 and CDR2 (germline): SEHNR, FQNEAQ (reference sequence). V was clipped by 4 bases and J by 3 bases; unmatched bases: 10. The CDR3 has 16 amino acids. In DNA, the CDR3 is TGTGCCAGCAGCTCGGGGGGAGACAGGGGATACTATGGCTACACCTTC. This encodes CASSSGGDRGYYGYTF.

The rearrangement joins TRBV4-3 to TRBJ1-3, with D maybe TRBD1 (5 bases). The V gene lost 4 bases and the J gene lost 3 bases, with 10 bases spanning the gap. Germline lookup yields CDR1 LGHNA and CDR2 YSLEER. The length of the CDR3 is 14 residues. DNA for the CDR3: TGCGCCAGCAGCCCCGGGGGGGATGGAAACACCATATATTTT. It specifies CASSPGGDGNTIYF.

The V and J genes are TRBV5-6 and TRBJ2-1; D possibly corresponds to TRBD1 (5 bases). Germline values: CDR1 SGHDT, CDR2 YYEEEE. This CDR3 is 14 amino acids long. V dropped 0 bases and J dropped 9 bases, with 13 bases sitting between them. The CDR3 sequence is CASSLGSGWGEQFF. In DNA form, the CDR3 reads TGTGCCAGCAGCTTGGGATCAGGGTGGGGTGAGCAGTTCTTC. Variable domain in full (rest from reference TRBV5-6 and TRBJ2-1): DAGVTQSPTHLIKTRGQQVTLRCSPKSGHDTVSWYQQALGQGPQFIFQYYEEEERQRGNFPDRFSGHQFPNYSSELNVNALLLGDSALYLCASSLGSGWGEQFFGPGTRLTVL.

CDR3 DNA sequence: TGCGCCAGCAGTGAGTCGGAAGTAGCGGGGGGGGAATTCTACGAGCAGTACGTC. Translating it yields CASSESEVAGGEFYEQYV. This rearrangement joins TRBV10-1 to TRBJ2-7; 11 positions match TRBD2. V lost 0 bases, J lost 3 bases, and 10 bases stayed unmatched. The CDR3 length is 18 residues. Per germline, CDR1 WNHNN and CDR2 SYGVQD (reference sequence).

CDR3 in DNA: TGTGCCAGCAGTTTAAGGGGGGGCGGACAGCCCCAGCATTTT. Its protein product is CASSLRGGGQPQHF. This sequence joins TRBV27 and TRBJ1-5; tentatively, D is TRBD1 (6 bases). CDR1 is MNHEY, CDR2 SMNVEV, per germline (reference sequence). V shed 2 bases and J shed 7 bases, with 12 bases lying between them. The CDR3 has 14 residues.

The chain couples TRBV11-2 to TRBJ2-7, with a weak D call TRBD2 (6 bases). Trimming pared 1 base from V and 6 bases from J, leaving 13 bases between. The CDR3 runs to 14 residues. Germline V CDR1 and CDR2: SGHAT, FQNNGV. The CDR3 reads CASSLGGERAEQYV. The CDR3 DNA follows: TGTGCCAGCAGCTTAGGGGGGGAACGGGCCGAGCAGTACGTC.

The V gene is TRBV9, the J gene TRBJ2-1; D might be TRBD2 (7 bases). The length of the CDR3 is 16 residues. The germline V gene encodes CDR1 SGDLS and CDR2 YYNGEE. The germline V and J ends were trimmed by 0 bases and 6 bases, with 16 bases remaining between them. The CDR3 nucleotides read TGTGCCAGCAGCGTAGGAGGGGGGGGGCCGGCCAATGAGCAGTTCTTC. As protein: CASSVGGGGPANEQFF.

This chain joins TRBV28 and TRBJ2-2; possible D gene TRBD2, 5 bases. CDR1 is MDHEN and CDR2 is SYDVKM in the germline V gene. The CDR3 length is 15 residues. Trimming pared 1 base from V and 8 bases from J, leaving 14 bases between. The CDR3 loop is CASSLLGARGGELFF. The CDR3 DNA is TGTGCCAGCAGTTTATTGGGAGCCCGGGGTGGGGAGCTGTTTTTT.

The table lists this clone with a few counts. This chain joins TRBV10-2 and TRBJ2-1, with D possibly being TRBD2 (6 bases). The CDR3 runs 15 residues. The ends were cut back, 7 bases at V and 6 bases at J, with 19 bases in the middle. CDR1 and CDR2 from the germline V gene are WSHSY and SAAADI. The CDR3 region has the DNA TGCGCCAGCACCTTGACCGGGACTCGGAGCAATGAGCAGTTCTTC. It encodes CASTLTGTRSNEQFF.

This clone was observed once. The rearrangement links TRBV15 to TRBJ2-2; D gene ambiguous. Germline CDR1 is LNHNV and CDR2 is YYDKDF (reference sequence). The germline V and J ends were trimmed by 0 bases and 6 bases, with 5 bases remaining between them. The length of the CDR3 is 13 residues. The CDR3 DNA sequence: TGTGCCACCAGCAGAGATCTTGCCGGGGAGCTGTTTTTT. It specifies CATSRDLAGELFF.

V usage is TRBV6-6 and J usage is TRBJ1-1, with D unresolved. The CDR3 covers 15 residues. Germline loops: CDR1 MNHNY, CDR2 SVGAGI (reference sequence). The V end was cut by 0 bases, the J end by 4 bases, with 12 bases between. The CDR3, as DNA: TGTGCCAGCAGTTACTCCGCCCAAGGGAGCACTGAAGCTTTCTTT. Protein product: CASSYSAQGSTEAFF.

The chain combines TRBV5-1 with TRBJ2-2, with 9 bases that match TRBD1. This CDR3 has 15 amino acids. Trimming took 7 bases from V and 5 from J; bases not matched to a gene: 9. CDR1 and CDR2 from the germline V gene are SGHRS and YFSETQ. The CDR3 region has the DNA TGCGCCAGCGCGTTTACAGGGGGCGAAACCGGGGAGCTGTTTTTT. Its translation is CASAFTGGETGELFF.